Shown below are 3 T cell receptor beta chains from a single sample sequenced in a study of T cells in Graves' hyperthyroidism and ophthalmopathy. From RNA transcripts, TCR beta CDR3 regions were amplified. The TCR CDR3 first-round RT-PCR relied on the HTBI primer set. TCRdb re-called the multiplex PCR reads through MiXCR, storing one row per CDR3 protein. Of about 420,000 distinct CDR3 sequences in the sample, roughly 15% were seen once. The specimen sequenced was blood. These receptors were taken from a woman younger than 30 with Graves' hyperthyroidism.

This clonotype came up many times. This chain uses TRBV3-1 with TRBJ1-1; the D gene is possibly TRBD1 (6 bases). The germline CDR1 and CDR2 sequences are LGHDT and YNNKEL (reference sequence). The CDR3 consists of 15 residues. V gave up 9 bases and J gave up 5 bases, with 22 bases separating them. CDR3 residues: CASNPLEGGRTEAFF. The DNA of the CDR3 is TGTGCCAGTAACCCCCTCGAGGGGGGTCGGACTGAAGCTTTCTTT.

This clonotype was detected many times. This sequence joins TRBV11-2 and TRBJ2-3, with 9 nucleotides matching TRBD2. The CDR3 contains 15 residues. Per germline, CDR1 SGHAT and CDR2 FQNNGV. The V and J ends lost 1 base and 6 bases, in that order; junction bases with no gene match: 5. The CDR3 loop is CASSLASGKFDTQYF. The CDR3 nucleotides read TGTGCCAGCAGCTTAGCTAGCGGGAAGTTCGATACGCAGTATTTT.

This clonotype was recorded at least ten times. J is TRBJ1-4 and V is TRBV27; possibly TRBD1 for D (6 bases). This CDR3 region has 15 residues. Per the germline V gene, CDR1 is MNHEY and CDR2 is SMNVEV (reference sequence). V lost 6 bases and J lost 8, with 19 bases in between. This CDR3 reads CASRPLTGVEEKLFF. The CDR3 DNA sequence: TGTGCCAGCAGACCTCTGACAGGCGTGGAGGAAAAACTGTTTTTT.